This record covers a single T cell receptor beta chain. The antigen remains undetermined. Sequencing was done on patients that had shown CD8+CD57+ cell expansion by flow cytometry. This entry belongs to a study of CD8+CD57+ T cells in acquired aplastic anemia. Study-level background: The sorted CD4+ and CD8+ cells yielded an average around 3.2 ug of DNA. Study observations and caveats: The study found no significant CD8+ Simpson's diversity difference between patients and controls.

The study profiled TCR beta VDJ and CDR3 using genomic DNA as template. One entry per CDR3 protein results from TCRdb running MiXCR on the reads. The sample carries 200,000 to 250,000 distinct CDR3 sequences, 60% to 80% recorded once. V gave up 5 bases and J gave up 3 bases, with 10 bases separating them. The CDR3 spans 13 residues. The germline gives CDR1 SEHNR, CDR2 FQNEAQ (reference sequence). This clonotype originated in a human donor with aplastic anemia. Input material: sorted CD4+, CD8+, or CD8+CD57+ T cells (not recorded which) from PBMCs. This rearrangement joins TRBV7-9 to TRBJ1-1; unclear D gene. CDR3 DNA: TGTGCCAGCAGCCCCCGGACGCACACTGAAGCTTTCTTT. Its protein product is CASSPRTHTEAFF.